This is a list of T cell receptor beta chains from one sample in a study of tumor-infiltrating lymphocytes in oesophageal squamous cell carcinoma. TCRdb independently ran MiXCR on the PCR reads; one entry per CDR3 protein. Among more than 9,500 distinct CDR3 sequences listed, around 51% were seen once. What was sequenced was esophageal tumor tissue. Receptors were obtained from a male donor with esophageal squamous cell carcinoma. Both conserved end residues are part of each CDR3. D genes are given only for firm matches. Some rows mark clone size as missing; the rest say once, few, many or name a class of expanded clone.

j_call,clone_size,d_call,v_call,cdr3_nt,cdr3_aa
TRBJ2-1,-,TRBD2,TRBV6-5,TGTGCCAGCAGTTCTACTAGCGGGGGTAACTCCTACAATGAGCAGTTCTTC,CASSSTSGGNSYNEQFF
TRBJ2-3,-,-,TRBV6-8,TGTGCCAGCAGTTCAGGGCGAGATACGCAGTATTTT,CASSSGRDTQYF
TRBJ2-2,-,TRBD2,TRBV5-1,TGCGCCAGCAGCCCACGGTTGGGAGGGGACACCGGGGAGCTGTTTTTT,CASSPRLGGDTGELFF
TRBJ2-5,few,-,TRBV20-1,TGCAGTGCTAGACTTTTCGAGACCCAGTACTTC,CSARLFETQYF
TRBJ2-7,medium-sized,-,TRBV7-9,TGTGCCAGCAGCTTAGTTGAGGGGGAGGATACCTACGAGCAGTACTTC,CASSLVEGEDTYEQYF
TRBJ2-1,once,-,TRBV6-7,TGTGCCAGCACCACAATCGAATACGGGTTCTACAATGAGCAGTTCTTC,CASTTIEYGFYNEQFF
TRBJ2-5,once,-,TRBV7-8,TGTGCCAGCAGCTCTTCCGGGACAATGAGGGAGACCCAGTACTTC,CASSSSGTMRETQYF
TRBJ2-3,many,TRBD2,TRBV5-1,TGCGCCAGCAGCTATAGCGGGATCGGGGCAGATACGCAGTATTTT,CASSYSGIGADTQYF
TRBJ2-7,-,TRBD1,TRBV6-9,TGTGCCAGCAGTTATCGGGACAGGGGCTACGAGCAGTACTTC,CASSYRDRGYEQYF
TRBJ2-5,-,TRBD1,TRBV11-1,TGTGCCAGCAGCCCGTCGACAGGGGTGGAGACCCAGTACTTC,CASSPSTGVETQYF
TRBJ2-7,-,-,TRBV7-2,TGTGCCAGCAATACAGGGCTTAAAAGATACGAGCAGTACTTC,CASNTGLKRYEQYF
TRBJ2-7,-,-,TRBV7-3,TGTGCCAGCAGCCGACTGGGGGGCTACGAGCAGTACTTC,CASSRLGGYEQYF
TRBJ2-5,-,-,TRBV6-5,TGTGCCAGCACAGCACAGGGACTTGGGGTATTCCAAGAGACCCAGTACTTC,CASTAQGLGVFQETQYF
TRBJ2-5,-,TRBD2,TRBV7-3,TGTGCCAGCAGCTTAATGGGGGGGTTGGCGCAGTACTTC,CASSLMGGLAQYF
TRBJ2-5,-,-,TRBV6-9,TGTGCCAGCACACTTGGGCAAGAGACCCAGTACTTC,CASTLGQETQYF
TRBJ1-4,-,-,TRBV19,TGTGCCAGTAGTATAGTGGCAGGGTTCGTAGAAAAACTGTTTTTT,CASSIVAGFVEKLFF
TRBJ2-7,-,-,TRBV7-4,TGTGCCAGCAGCTTAGAATGGGGGCCCTACGAGCAGTACTTC,CASSLEWGPYEQYF
TRBJ2-1,-,-,TRBV7-6,TGTGCCAGCAGCGCAACAGGGCAGGATGAGCAGTTCTTC,CASSATGQDEQFF
TRBJ2-1,-,TRBD2,TRBV7-2,TGTGCCAGCAGCTTGGCGGGGGTCCCCGAGCAGTTCTTC,CASSLAGVPEQFF
TRBJ2-3,once,-,TRBV20-1,TGCAGTGCTAGAGATGCGGGACTCGGCACAGATACGCAGTATTTT,CSARDAGLGTDTQYF
TRBJ2-1,-,TRBD2,TRBV2,TGTGCCAGCACCCCTACTAGCGGGGGATACAATGAGCAGTTCTTC,CASTPTSGGYNEQFF
TRBJ2-1,medium-sized,-,TRBV5-1,TGCGCCAGCAGCTTGGCTGGGAAGACTAGCTCCTACAATGAGCAGTTCTTC,CASSLAGKTSSYNEQFF
TRBJ2-2,-,TRBD1,TRBV24-1,TGTGCCACCAGTGATATACAGGGGGCCGGGGAGCTGTTTTTT,CATSDIQGAGELFF
TRBJ2-1,few,TRBD2,TRBV7-6,TGTGCCAGCAGCTTAACTAGCGGGAGCAATGAGCAGTTCTTC,CASSLTSGSNEQFF
TRBJ2-5,-,-,TRBV10-3,TGTGCCATCAGAGGGACATCCGAGGGAGAGACCCAGTACTTC,CAIRGTSEGETQYF
TRBJ2-1,-,-,TRBV11-3,TGTGCCAGCAGCTTAGACAGAACCTACAATGAGCAGTTCTTC,CASSLDRTYNEQFF
TRBJ2-1,few,TRBD1,TRBV7-6,TGTGCTAGCAGCTTAGCCATACAGGGGGTGGGTTCCTACAATGAGCAGTTCTTC,CASSLAIQGVGSYNEQFF
TRBJ1-2,-,TRBD1,TRBV7-3,TGTGCCAGCAGCTTAAATGGACAGGGGTATGGAGGCTACACCTTC,CASSLNGQGYGGYTF
TRBJ1-2,once,-,TRBV11-2,TGTGCCAGCAGCTTAAGCTATGGCTACACCTTC,CASSLSYGYTF
TRBJ2-3,-,TRBD2,TRBV27,TGTGCCAGCAGGCTAGCGGGAGGGCCATCAGATACGCAGTATTTT,CASRLAGGPSDTQYF
TRBJ2-1,medium-sized,-,TRBV6-4,TGTGCCAGCCCCTCATTTGACAATGAGCAGTTCTTC,CASPSFDNEQFF
TRBJ1-1,many,-,TRBV18,TGTGCCAGCTCACCAATGCAGGGAAAGAACACTGAAGCTTTCTTT,CASSPMQGKNTEAFF
TRBJ2-5,many,TRBD1,TRBV28,TGTGCCAGCAACTCTCAGGGGGTCGGGCAAGAGACCCAGTACTTC,CASNSQGVGQETQYF
TRBJ2-1,-,TRBD2,TRBV5-1,TGCGCCAGCAGCCAAGGGACTAGCGGGACTTTAAACTCCTACAATGAGCAGTTCTTC,CASSQGTSGTLNSYNEQFF
TRBJ2-5,many,-,TRBV7-8,TGTGCCAGCAGCCCCGGGACCGGAAGGGAGACCCAGTACTTC,CASSPGTGRETQYF
TRBJ1-1,few,-,TRBV7-8,TGTGCCAGCAGCTTAGAGTACGGGAATGAAGCTTTCTTT,CASSLEYGNEAFF
TRBJ2-5,medium-sized,-,TRBV28,TGTTCTACGGGAGAGCAGCAAGAGACCCAGTACTTC,CSTGEQQETQYF
TRBJ1-4,-,-,TRBV7-8,TGTGCCAGCAGCTTAGTGGAGGGGTGGAATGAAAAACTGTTTTTT,CASSLVEGWNEKLFF
TRBJ2-1,once,TRBD2,TRBV7-3,TGTGCCAGCAGCTTAGTCGGACTAGCGGGCGGCAATGAGCAGTTCTTC,CASSLVGLAGGNEQFF
TRBJ2-1,-,TRBD2,TRBV6-1,TGTGCCAGCAGATTACTGGGGCCCGGGACTAGAGGTACCAATGAGCAGTTCTTC,CASRLLGPGTRGTNEQFF
TRBJ2-1,-,TRBD2,TRBV7-8,TGTGCCAGCAGCTTAGTTCCGGCGGGAGTCTACAATGAGCAGTTCTTC,CASSLVPAGVYNEQFF
TRBJ1-4,-,TRBD1,TRBV10-2,TGCGCCAGTCGAGCGGGACAGGGCTCAACTAATGAAAAACTGTTTTTT,CASRAGQGSTNEKLFF
TRBJ2-1,-,-,TRBV7-3,TGTGCCAGCAGCTTGGCCCCCTGGGAAGAGCAGTTCTTC,CASSLAPWEEQFF
TRBJ1-1,-,-,TRBV4-1,TGCGCCAGCAGCAGGGACACTGAAGCTTTCTTT,CASSRDTEAFF
TRBJ2-1,once,TRBD1,TRBV12-3/TRBV12-4,TGTGCCAGCACAGACAGGGGGTTCCACAATGAGCAGTTCTTC,CASTDRGFHNEQFF
TRBJ2-1,-,-,TRBV6-6,TGTGCCAGCAGTCGGACAAGCTCCTACAATGAGCAGTTCTTC,CASSRTSSYNEQFF
TRBJ2-5,-,TRBD2,TRBV7-6,TGTGCCAGCAGCCCCAACCCGGGGGTAGCGGGAGTAGAGACCCAGTACTTC,CASSPNPGVAGVETQYF
TRBJ2-1,-,TRBD1,TRBV7-8,TGTGCCAGCAGCCTAATACCGGGACAGGCGAATGAGCAGTTCTTC,CASSLIPGQANEQFF
TRBJ2-5,few,-,TRBV7-9,TGTGCCAGCACCCTGGGGGCCCAAGAGACCCAGTACTTC,CASTLGAQETQYF
TRBJ2-3,few,TRBD2,TRBV6-1,TGTGCCAGCAGTGACGGGCGGAGACTAGCGGGAGGTTGGTTAGATACGCAGTATTTT,CASSDGRRLAGGWLDTQYF
TRBJ2-2,few,TRBD2,TRBV7-6,TGTGCCAGCAGCCGGACGGGAGGGAACACCGGGGAGCTGTTTTTT,CASSRTGGNTGELFF
TRBJ2-1,-,-,TRBV7-6,TGTGCTAGCAGTAACGGGGTCCTGCAGAGCTCCTACAATGAGCAGTTCTTC,CASSNGVLQSSYNEQFF
TRBJ2-2,-,-,TRBV7-6,TGTGCTAGCAGCCCCCAGGCAGGGGGGACCGGGGAGCTGTTTTTT,CASSPQAGGTGELFF
TRBJ2-3,many,TRBD2,TRBV5-1,TGCGCCAGCACCCCAGGACTAGCGAACACAGATACGCAGTATTTT,CASTPGLANTDTQYF
TRBJ2-7,-,-,TRBV7-6,TGTGCCAGCACCCTGGCTAGCGCAGATACGCAGTACTTC,CASTLASADTQYF
TRBJ1-4,-,-,TRBV27,TGTGCCAGCAGAGGCGGCAGAACTAATGAAAAACTGTTTTTT,CASRGGRTNEKLFF
TRBJ2-5,-,TRBD1,TRBV5-8,TGTGCCAGCACCATAGGGTTAGGACAGGGGCAAGAGACCCAGTACTTC,CASTIGLGQGQETQYF
TRBJ2-7,few,TRBD2,TRBV7-2,TGTGCCAGCAGCCTTGGGGTAGCGGGGGGTTACGAGCAGTACTTC,CASSLGVAGGYEQYF
TRBJ2-5,-,-,TRBV7-4,TGTGCCAGCAGCTTAAGGTATGGGGACAACCACCAAGAGACCCAGTACTTC,CASSLRYGDNHQETQYF